These 27 T cell receptor beta chains share one sample of origin, sequenced in a study of T cells expressing NK-cell markers. TCRdb reworked the 5' RACE reads into one entry per CDR3 protein, no DNA. Recorded for this sample: about 460,000 distinct CDR3 sequences. Sequencing was done on a sample of blood T cells: a sorted CD56 or NKG2C T cell subset, CD4+ or CD8+ T cells, or bulk PBMC T cells (not recorded which). Source of these receptors: a woman between 45 and 65 years old in good health.

V and J are TRBV7-9 and TRBJ2-2; TCRdb proposes TRBD2, but this gene call is untestable without DNA. This CDR3 has 15 residues. Germline CDR1 reads SEHNR; CDR2 reads FQNEAQ (reference sequence). The CDR3 spells CASSARGAGGRELFF. The whole variable domain, filled in from reference TRBV7-9 and TRBJ2-2, reads DTGVSQNPRHKITKRGQNVTFRCDPISEHNRLYWYRQTLGQGPEFLTYFQNEAQLEKSRLLSDRFSAERPKGSFSTLEIQRTEQGDSAMYLCASSARGAGGRELFFGEGSRLTVL.

The rearrangement uses TRBV9 and TRBJ2-7. The CDR3 loop spans 15 amino acids. Germline-derived CDR1 and CDR2 are SGDLS and YYNGEE. The CDR3 loop reads CASSVGPGATYEQYF.

The chain joins TRBV6-5 to TRBJ1-1; TCRdb's D call, TRBD1, is unchecked because there is no DNA. Germline V gene data show CDR1 as MNHEY and CDR2 as SVGAGI. The CDR3 length is 19 residues. The CDR3 protein is CASRWDRLDSLGTNTEAFF.

V gene TRBV5-6 combines with J gene TRBJ2-5; TCRdb's D call of TRBD2 is untestable without DNA. Germline CDR1 is SGHDT and CDR2 is YYEEEE. The CDR3 consists of 14 residues. CDR3 sequence reads: CASSPTRAGETQYF.

The rearrangement uses TRBV14 and TRBJ1-1; TCRdb's assignment of TRBD1 cannot be checked, as there is no DNA. This CDR3 has 15 residues. Germline V lookup: CDR1 SGHDN, CDR2 FVKESK. This CDR3 is CASSQDLGARGEAFF.

CDR3: CASSQVAGVAKNIQYF. The genes are TRBV4-1 and TRBJ2-4. Germline V gene sequence: CDR1 MGHRA, CDR2 YSYEKL. The CDR3 runs to 16 residues.

The rearrangement links TRBV29-1 to TRBJ2-1; TCRdb designates TRBD1, a call that cannot be tested without DNA. Germline CDR1 SQVTM, CDR2 ANQGSEA. CDR3 length: 11 residues. The CDR3 protein is CSVRRGNEQFF.

The V and J genes are TRBV12-3 or TRBV12-4 and TRBJ1-5; TCRdb names TRBD1, which stays unverified in the absence of DNA. The CDR3 is 15 residues long. The CDR3 loop reads CASSPHGTSDQPQHF.

The J gene is TRBJ1-2, the V gene TRBV12-3 or TRBV12-4; absent DNA, TCRdb's TRBD1 call cannot be checked. The CDR3 contains 15 residues. CDR3: CASSLVGRVADGYTF.

The chain employs TRBV12-3 or TRBV12-4 and TRBJ1-6; checking the TCRdb D call of TRBD1 is not possible without DNA. This CDR3 comprises 16 residues. The CDR3 protein is CASSQGSGTGGSPLHF.

The V call is TRBV2, the J call TRBJ2-2; TCRdb selects TRBD1, and the lack of DNA leaves this call unchecked. CDR1 and CDR2 (germline): SNHLY, FYNNEI. The CDR3 extends over 16 amino acids. CDR3 residues: CASRGQGPRNTGELFF.

The chain has TRBV5-1 and TRBJ2-3; with no DNA, the TCRdb D assignment of TRBD2 cannot be verified. CDR3 length: 12 residues. The germline V gene encodes CDR1 SGHRS and CDR2 YFSETQ. The CDR3 is CASSSSGDTQYF.

This sequence joins TRBV9 and TRBJ2-5. CDR1 is SGDLS and CDR2 is YYNGEE in the germline V gene. The CDR3 is 16 amino acids. The CDR3 is CASSTRGQPLVETQYF.

CDR3 region: CASSLSTLEQYF. V usage is TRBV28 and J usage is TRBJ2-7. This CDR3 has 12 amino acids. The germline V gene has CDR1 MDHEN and CDR2 SYDVKM.

The rearrangement uses TRBV4-2 and TRBJ2-1; TCRdb proposes TRBD2, but this gene call is untestable without DNA. The CDR3 sequence is 15 residues long. CDR1 is LGHNA and CDR2 is YNFKEQ in the germline V gene. Here the CDR3 reads CASSPTGTSGSRQFF.

The gene calls are TRBV12-3 or TRBV12-4 and TRBJ1-3; TCRdb designates TRBD1, a call that cannot be tested without DNA. CDR3 size: 14 residues. The CDR3 loop is CASSSSGVGNTIYF.

The CDR3 spells CASTPTGKGFTEAFF. The chain links TRBV5-6 to TRBJ1-1; the TCRdb D gene call, TRBD1, has no DNA to confirm it. The CDR3 consists of 15 residues. CDR1 is SGHDT and CDR2 is YYEEEE in the germline V gene.

The genes are TRBV11-2 and TRBJ1-4; TCRdb selects TRBD1, and the lack of DNA leaves this call unchecked. The length of the CDR3 is 14 residues. Germline CDR1 is SGHAT and CDR2 is FQNNGV. The CDR3 loop reads CASSFRGSNEKLFF.

The genes are TRBV12-3 or TRBV12-4 and TRBJ2-3. There are 11 residues in the CDR3. The CDR3 loop reads CASRAVDTQYF.

V and J are TRBV11-2 and TRBJ1-6. This CDR3 comprises 17 residues. Germline V gene sequence: CDR1 SGHAT, CDR2 FQNNGV. The CDR3 region is CASSLPTGSSYNSPLHF. The full variable domain, its missing parts supplied by reference TRBV11-2 and TRBJ1-6, is EAGVAQSPRYKIIEKRQSVAFWCNPISGHATLYWYQQILGQGPKLLIQFQNNGVVDDSQLPKDRFSAERLKGVDSTLKIQPAKLEDSAVYLCASSLPTGSSYNSPLHFGNGTRLTVT.

The gene calls are TRBV11-2 and TRBJ2-1; as DNA is missing, the TRBD2 call by TCRdb cannot be tested. Germline CDR1 reads SGHAT; CDR2 reads FQNNGV. This CDR3 contains 14 residues. The CDR3 is CASSSTRINNEQFF.

The J gene is TRBJ1-1, the V gene TRBV6-1. The CDR3 is 14 amino acids. The V gene's germline CDR1 is MNHNS and CDR2 SASEGT. CDR3: CASTRTSVLTEAFF.

The chain joins TRBV7-8 to TRBJ2-1; the D gene TCRdb calls, TRBD2, cannot be checked with no DNA. The germline gives CDR1 SGHVS, CDR2 FQNEAQ. This CDR3 is built from 17 residues. Here the CDR3 reads CASSPRLAGDVVNEQFF.

The gene calls are TRBV20-1 and TRBJ2-5; TCRdb gives TRBD2 as the D gene, but with no DNA this cannot be confirmed. The CDR3 covers 16 residues. CDR1 is DFQATT and CDR2 is SNEGSKA in the germline V gene (reference sequence). The CDR3 spells CSASGIVGGPRETQYF.

This chain uses TRBV6-6 with TRBJ1-1. CDR1 MNHNY and CDR2 SVGAGI come from the germline V gene (reference sequence). This CDR3 spans 11 amino acids. The CDR3 loop is CASSFVTEAFF.

The chain has TRBV29-1 and TRBJ2-7; TCRdb returns TRBD1, unconfirmable since there is no DNA. Germline-derived CDR1 and CDR2 are SQVTM and ANQGSEA. The CDR3 length is 13 residues. This chain's CDR3 is CSVVGAGGHEQYF.

The chain carries TRBV5-1 and TRBJ2-5; no DNA is available, so the TRBD2 call from TCRdb remains unchecked. In germline, CDR1 is SGHRS, CDR2 YFSETQ. The CDR3 sequence is 16 residues long. The CDR3 loop is CASSLGTTLNQETQYF.